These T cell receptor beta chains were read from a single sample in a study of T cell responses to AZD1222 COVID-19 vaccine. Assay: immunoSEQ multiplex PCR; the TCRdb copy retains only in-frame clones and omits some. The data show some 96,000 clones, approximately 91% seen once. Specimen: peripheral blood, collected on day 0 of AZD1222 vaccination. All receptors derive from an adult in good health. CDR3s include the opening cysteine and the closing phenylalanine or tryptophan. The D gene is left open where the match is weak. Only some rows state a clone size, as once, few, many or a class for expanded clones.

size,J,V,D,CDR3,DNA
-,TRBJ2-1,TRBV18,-,CASSPAGGNEQFF,TGTGCCAGCTCACCCGCTGGGGGCAATGAGCAGTTCTTC
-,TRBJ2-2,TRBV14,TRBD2,CASSHLAGEGRPGTGELFF,TGTGCCAGCAGCCACCTAGCGGGAGAAGGAAGACCGGGCACCGGGGAGCTGTTTTTT
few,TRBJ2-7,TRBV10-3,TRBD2,CAISGREGYEQYF,TGTGCCATCAGTGGCAGGGAGGGCTACGAGCAGTACTTC
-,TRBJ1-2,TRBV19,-,CASRTDSQFGGYTF,TGTGCCAGTAGGACGGACTCTCAGTTTGGGGGCTACACCTTC
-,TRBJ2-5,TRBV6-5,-,CASTRGLESQETQYF,TGTGCCAGCACCAGGGGACTGGAGAGTCAAGAGACCCAGTACTTC
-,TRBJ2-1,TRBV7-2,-,CASTRTDPYNEQFF,TGTGCCAGCACGCGGACGGACCCTTACAATGAGCAGTTCTTC
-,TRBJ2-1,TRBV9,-,CASSVEGFGLEQFF,TGTGCCAGCAGCGTAGAGGGGTTCGGGTTAGAGCAGTTCTTC
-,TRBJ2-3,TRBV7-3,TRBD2,CASSRGLAGTDTQYF,TGTGCCAGCAGCCGGGGACTAGCGGGCACAGATACGCAGTATTTT
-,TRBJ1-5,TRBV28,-,CASRQGTGGQPQHF,TGTGCCAGCAGACAGGGTACCGGTGGTCAGCCCCAGCATTTT
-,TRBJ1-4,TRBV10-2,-,CASRGIGGEKLFF,TGCGCCAGCAGGGGGATAGGGGGTGAAAAACTGTTTTTT
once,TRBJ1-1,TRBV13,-,CASSLGGLPNTEAFF,TGTGCCAGCAGCTTAGGGGGACTACCGAACACTGAAGCTTTCTTT
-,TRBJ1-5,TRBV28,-,CASSFGGKGNQPQHF,TGTGCCAGCAGTTTCGGTGGGAAGGGCAATCAGCCCCAGCATTTT
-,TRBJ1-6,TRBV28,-,CASTPAGGILHF,TGTGCCAGCACCCCGGCCGGGGGAATCCTCCACTTT